This paragraph covers one TCR beta chain sequence. Libraries were prepared by immunoSEQ multiplex PCR; TCRdb keeps only in-frame clonotypes and omits some of them. Seen here are more than 300,000 clones, roughly 80% observed once, and the top ten hold about 5.4%. This record comes from a study of blood T cell repertoires in COVID-19. This CDR3 is built from 13 residues. V dropped 8 bases and J dropped 5 bases, with 13 bases sitting between them. Germline lookup yields CDR1 SGHTA and CDR2 FQGTGA. This sequence joins TRBV7-3 and TRBJ2-1; possible D gene TRBD2, 6 bases. The sample taken for sequencing was PBMCs or T cells enriched from blood (not recorded which). This clonotype was sampled from a woman between 45 and 65 years old who had recovered from COVID-19. Here the CDR3 DNA reads TGTGCCAGCGGGGCTGGGGGGAACAATGAGCAGTTCTTC. Its translation: CASGAGGNNEQFF.